Below, 24 T cell receptor beta chains from the same sample are listed, as sequenced in a study of CD8+ T cells in alopecia areata. cDNA reverse transcribed from extracted RNA served as the sequencing template. Produced via immunoSEQ multiplex PCR; TCRdb's table is partial and in-frame only. The sample has roughly 250,000 clones, under 70% seen once; the top ten hold around 1.2%. Sequenced here: CD4+ T cells sorted from blood, sampled at week 0. These receptors were collected from a human donor with alopecia areata.

The rearrangement links TRBV28 to TRBJ2-5, with TRBD2 identical over 10 bases. CDR3 size: 14 residues. V dropped 5 bases and J dropped 7; count of bases not matched to a gene: 7. Germline loops: CDR1 MDHEN, CDR2 SYDVKM. The CDR3 is CASSRTSGLGTQYF. For the CDR3, the DNA is TGTGCCAGCAGTCGGACTAGCGGCCTGGGGACCCAGTACTTC.

The chain employs TRBV5-1 and TRBJ2-7, with TRBD2 matching 10 bases. The CDR3 is 14 residues long. J was trimmed by 4 bases and V by 4 bases; bases with no gene match: 5. The germline V gene encodes CDR1 SGHRS and CDR2 YFSETQ. CDR3 nucleotide sequence: TGCGCCAGCAGCACAAGAGCGGGGGGGTACGAGCAGTACTTC. It yields the protein CASSTRAGGYEQYF.

This clone appeared a few times. The CDR3 reads CASSPSDRDNSPLHF. In nucleotides, the CDR3 is TGTGCCAGCAGTCCATCGGACAGGGACAATTCACCCCTCCACTTT. V gene TRBV28 combines with J gene TRBJ1-6; 8 nucleotides line up with TRBD1. Trimming took 5 bases from V and 7 from J; bases not matched to a gene: 7. Germline V lookup: CDR1 MDHEN, CDR2 SYDVKM. The CDR3 runs 15 residues.

The chain joins TRBV6-5 to TRBJ1-2, with a possible D match to TRBD1 (5 bases). CDR3 length: 15 residues. Germline V gene sequence: CDR1 MNHEY, CDR2 SVGAGI. The V gene lost 6 bases and the J gene lost 0 bases, with 14 bases spanning the gap. CDR3: CASSQRGLANYGYTF. The CDR3 region has the DNA TGTGCCAGCAGCCAACGGGGGTTAGCTAACTATGGCTACACCTTC.

This chain joins TRBV30 and TRBJ1-1; D gene uncertain. V lost 8 bases and J lost 2, with 12 bases in between. The CDR3 runs to 12 residues. Germline CDR1 and CDR2: GTSNPN and SVGIG (reference sequence). DNA for the CDR3: TGTGCCGAAGCTCGGGAAAACACTGAAGCTTTCTTT. It is translated as CAEARENTEAFF.

The chain carries TRBV5-6 and TRBJ1-5, with D tentatively TRBD1 (5 bases). CDR1 SGHDT and CDR2 YYEEEE come from the germline V gene. Trimming took off 3 bases at V and 4 bases at J, with 8 bases between the two ends. This CDR3 comprises 13 residues. The CDR3 sequence: CASSSKGNQPQHF. The CDR3 bases are TGTGCCAGCAGCTCCAAGGGGAATCAGCCCCAGCATTTT.

This clone was seen only a few times. The chain combines TRBV7-9 with TRBJ1-2; TRBD1 is a possible D gene (6 bases). The CDR3 runs to 13 residues. V lost 1 base and J 4 bases, leaving 7 bases between the germline ends. Per the germline V gene, CDR1 is SEHNR and CDR2 is FQNEAQ (reference sequence). This chain's CDR3 is CASSLGTAYGYTF. CDR3 DNA: TGTGCCAGCAGCTTAGGGACAGCCTATGGCTACACCTTC.

The chain is built from TRBV29-1 and TRBJ2-1; no clear D. The V end lost 5 bases, the J end lost 0 bases, and 11 bases lay between the germline ends. CDR3 length: 14 amino acids. The V gene's germline CDR1 is SQVTM and CDR2 ANQGSEA. The CDR3 sequence is CSVTGSASYNEQFF. The CDR3 nucleotides read TGCAGCGTTACCGGCAGTGCCTCCTACAATGAGCAGTTCTTC.

The chain employs TRBV6-6 and TRBJ2-3; D gene ambiguous. CDR3 length equals 16 residues. V shed 2 bases and J shed 0 bases, with 12 bases lying between them. CDR1 is MNHNY and CDR2 is SVGAGI in the germline V gene (reference sequence). The CDR3 loop reads CASSYVGPRSTDTQYF. CDR3 in DNA: TGTGCCAGCAGTTACGTCGGCCCTCGGAGCACAGATACGCAGTATTTT.

About this clone itself: Other DNA sequences from this sample encode an identical CDR3 as well. The chain has TRBV30 and TRBJ2-5, with TRBD1 as a possible D gene (7 bases). Trimming removed 2 bases from V and 5 bases from J, with 9 bases in between. The germline gives CDR1 GTSNPN, CDR2 SVGIG (reference sequence). This CDR3 has 12 residues. The CDR3 region is CAWSPGGETQYF. In nucleotides, the CDR3 is TGTGCCTGGAGTCCAGGGGGGGAGACCCAGTACTTC.

The chain has TRBV7-3 and TRBJ1-1; weak D call: TRBD1 (5 bases). Germline V CDR1 and CDR2: SGHTA, FQGTGA. The CDR3 is 14 residues long. V was cut by 0 bases and J by 3 bases, with 8 bases left in between. CDR3 protein: CASSLTGRDTEAFF. In nucleotides, the CDR3 is TGTGCCAGCAGCTTAACAGGCAGGGACACTGAAGCTTTCTTT.

This rearrangement joins TRBV4-2 to TRBJ2-1, with 12 bases that match TRBD2. V shed 1 base and J 10 bases; nucleotides not matched to a gene: 5. This CDR3 spans 15 amino acids. The germline V gene has CDR1 LGHNA and CDR2 YNFKEQ. CDR3 sequence: CASSQGLAGAGEQFF. CDR3 in DNA: TGTGCCAGCAGCCAAGGACTAGCGGGGGCAGGGGAGCAGTTCTTC.

The chain employs TRBV29-1 and TRBJ2-4; TRBD2 matches at 9 bases. CDR1 is SQVTM and CDR2 is ANQGSEA in the germline V gene. There are 13 residues in the CDR3. V gave up 6 bases and J gave up 3 bases; unmatched junction bases: 3. This chain's CDR3 is CSVSGGLKNIQYF. The CDR3 DNA reads TGCAGCGTGAGCGGGGGGCTCAAAAACATTCAGTACTTC.

Only one count was recorded for this clone. This rearrangement joins TRBV30 to TRBJ2-7; D assignment may be TRBD1 or TRBD2 (5 bases each). The CDR3 has 14 amino acids. The germline V gene encodes CDR1 GTSNPN and CDR2 SVGIG (reference sequence). The V end was cut by 3 bases, the J end by 0 bases, with 12 bases between. CDR3 residues: CAWRRQGRSYEQYF. In DNA, the CDR3 is TGTGCCTGGAGGCGGCAGGGACGCTCCTACGAGCAGTACTTC.

The chain recombines TRBV6-1 with TRBJ1-5, with 8 bases that match TRBD1. Germline CDR1 MNHNS, CDR2 SASEGT. V lost 3 bases and J lost 7; bases outside the gene matches: 11. CDR3 length: 16 amino acids. The CDR3 is CASSEPDRVRGQPQHF. The CDR3 DNA is TGTGCCAGCAGTGAGCCGGACAGGGTCCGAGGACAGCCCCAGCATTTT.

This clone has just a few counts. The V gene is TRBV15, the J gene TRBJ2-3, with D maybe TRBD1 (7 bases). V lost 5 bases, J lost 4 bases, and 13 bases lay in between. The CDR3 consists of 14 residues. CDR1 is LNHNV and CDR2 is YYDKDF in the germline V gene (reference sequence). Here the CDR3 reads CATSEQGRSDTQYF. The CDR3 DNA reads TGTGCCACCAGCGAACAGGGGAGGTCAGATACGCAGTATTTT.

The chain uses TRBV5-6 and TRBJ1-6; TRBD1 is a possible D gene (6 bases). Germline V CDR1 and CDR2: SGHDT, YYEEEE. The CDR3 consists of 15 residues. The germline V and J ends were trimmed by 2 bases and 5 bases, with 11 bases remaining between them. The CDR3 nucleotides read TGTGCCAGCAGCTTTCAACAGGGTGATAATTCACCCCTCCACTTT. It yields the protein CASSFQQGDNSPLHF.

This clone was counted between two and nine times. The chain is built from TRBV30 and TRBJ2-2; TRBD1 matches 7 bases. The germline CDR1 and CDR2 sequences are GTSNPN and SVGIG (reference sequence). The CDR3 is 14 amino acids. The V and J ends lost 3 bases and 7 bases, in that order; junction bases with no gene match: 8. The CDR3, as DNA: TGTGCCTGGAGCCTAGGGGGCTGGGGCGGGGAGCTGTTTTTT. Its translation: CAWSLGGWGGELFF.

A few counts support this clone. CDR3 nucleotide sequence: TGCAGCGTTAAGACAGGGGGAGTAGCCGGGGAGCTGTTTTTT. It is translated as CSVKTGGVAGELFF. This sequence joins TRBV29-1 and TRBJ2-2; 9 nucleotides line up with TRBD1. The CDR3 is 14 amino acids. J lost 6 bases, V lost 5 bases, and 7 bases had no gene match. Per the germline V gene, CDR1 is SQVTM and CDR2 is ANQGSEA.

The chain employs TRBV5-1 and TRBJ1-1, with D possibly matching TRBD1 (5 bases). Trimming took off 0 bases at V and 0 bases at J, with 9 bases between the two ends. Germline-derived CDR1 and CDR2 are SGHRS and YFSETQ. This CDR3 contains 15 residues. CDR3 in DNA: TGCGCCAGCAGCTTGGGACAGATGATGAACACTGAAGCTTTCTTT. It codes for CASSLGQMMNTEAFF.

The CDR3 protein is CASSLRTGGSSNQPQHF. Here the CDR3 DNA reads TGTGCCAGCAGCTTGAGGACAGGGGGCTCAAGCAATCAGCCCCAGCATTTT. V is TRBV7-2 and J is TRBJ1-5; TRBD1 matches 11 bases. CDR3 size: 17 residues. V lost 3 bases to trimming and J lost 1 base; unmatched junction nucleotides: 5. Germline assignment: CDR1 SGHTA and CDR2 FQGNSA.

This clone was seen only a few times. CDR3 in amino acids: CASSSLGVQETQYF. DNA of the CDR3: TGCGCCAGCAGCTCTCTAGGTGTCCAAGAGACCCAGTACTTC. The V and J genes are TRBV5-1 and TRBJ2-5, with no clear D. There are 14 residues in the CDR3. Germline assignment: CDR1 SGHRS and CDR2 YFSETQ. Trimming removed 3 bases at V and 1 base at J, with 10 bases between.

V is TRBV18 and J is TRBJ1-6; D unclear. Germline loops: CDR1 KGHSH, CDR2 LQKENI. CDR3 size: 14 residues. Trimming removed 1 base at V and 5 bases at J, with 6 bases between. The CDR3 is CASSPQVNNSPLHF. CDR3 DNA: TGTGCCAGCTCACCACAGGTTAATAATTCACCCCTCCACTTT.

This clone was recorded a few times. The chain's CDR3 is CASSLGQNDGTQYF. The DNA of the CDR3 is TGCGCCAGCAGCTTGGGACAGAATGACGGGACCCAGTACTTC. This chain connects TRBV5-1 to TRBJ2-5; D might be TRBD1 (5 bases). CDR3 length equals 14 residues. Trimming stripped 0 bases from V and 7 bases from J, with 13 bases between. Germline values: CDR1 SGHRS, CDR2 YFSETQ.